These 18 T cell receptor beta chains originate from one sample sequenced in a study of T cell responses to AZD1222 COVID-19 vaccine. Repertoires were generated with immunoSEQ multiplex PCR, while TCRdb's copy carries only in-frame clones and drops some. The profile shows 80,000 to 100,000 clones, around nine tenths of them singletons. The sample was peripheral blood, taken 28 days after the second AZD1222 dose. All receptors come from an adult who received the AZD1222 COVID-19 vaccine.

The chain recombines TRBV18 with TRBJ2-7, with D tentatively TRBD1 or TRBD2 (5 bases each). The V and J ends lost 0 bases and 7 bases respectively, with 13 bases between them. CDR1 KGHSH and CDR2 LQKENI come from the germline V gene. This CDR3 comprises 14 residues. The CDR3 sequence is CASSPPMRGFEQYF. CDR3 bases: TGTGCCAGCTCACCACCGATGAGGGGCTTTGAGCAGTACTTC.

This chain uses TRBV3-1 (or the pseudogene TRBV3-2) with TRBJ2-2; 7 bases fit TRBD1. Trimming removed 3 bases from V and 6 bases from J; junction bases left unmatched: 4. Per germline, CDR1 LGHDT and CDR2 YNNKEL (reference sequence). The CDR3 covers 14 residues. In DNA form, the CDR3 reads TGTGCCAGCAGCCAGGCTACAGGGGCCGGGGAGCTGTTTTTT. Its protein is CASSQATGAGELFF.

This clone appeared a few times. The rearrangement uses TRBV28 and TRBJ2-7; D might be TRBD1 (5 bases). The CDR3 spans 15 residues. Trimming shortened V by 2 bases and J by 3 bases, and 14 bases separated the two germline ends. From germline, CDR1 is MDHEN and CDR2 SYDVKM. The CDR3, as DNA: TGTGCCAGCAGTTTAGCTCCCCAACAGGACTACGAGCAGTACTTC. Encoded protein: CASSLAPQQDYEQYF.

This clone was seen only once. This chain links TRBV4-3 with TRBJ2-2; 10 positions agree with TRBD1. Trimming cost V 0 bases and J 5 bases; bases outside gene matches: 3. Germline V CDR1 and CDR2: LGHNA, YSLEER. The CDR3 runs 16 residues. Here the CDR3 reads CASSQDSDRGTGELFF. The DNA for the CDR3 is TGCGCCAGCAGCCAAGACTCGGACAGGGGGACCGGGGAGCTGTTTTTT.

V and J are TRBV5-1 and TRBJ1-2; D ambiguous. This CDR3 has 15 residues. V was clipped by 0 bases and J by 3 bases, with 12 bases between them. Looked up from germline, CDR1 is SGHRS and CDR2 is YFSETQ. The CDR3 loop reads CASSLGGQLYYGYTF. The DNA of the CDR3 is TGCGCCAGCAGCTTGGGCGGGCAGCTCTACTATGGCTACACCTTC.

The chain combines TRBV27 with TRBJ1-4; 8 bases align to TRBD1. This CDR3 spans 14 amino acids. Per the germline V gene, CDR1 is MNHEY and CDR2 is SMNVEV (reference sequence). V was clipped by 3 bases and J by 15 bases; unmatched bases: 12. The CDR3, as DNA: TGTGCCAGCAGTTTTCTCGGGACAGGCGAGGGTTTGTTTTTT. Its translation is CASSFLGTGEGLFF.

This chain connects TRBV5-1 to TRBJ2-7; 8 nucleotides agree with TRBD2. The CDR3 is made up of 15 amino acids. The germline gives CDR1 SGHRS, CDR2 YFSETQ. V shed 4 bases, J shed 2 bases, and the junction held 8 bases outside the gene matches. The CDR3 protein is CASSTITSGPYEQYF. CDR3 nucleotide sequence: TGCGCCAGCAGCACCATAACTAGCGGCCCCTACGAGCAGTACTTC.

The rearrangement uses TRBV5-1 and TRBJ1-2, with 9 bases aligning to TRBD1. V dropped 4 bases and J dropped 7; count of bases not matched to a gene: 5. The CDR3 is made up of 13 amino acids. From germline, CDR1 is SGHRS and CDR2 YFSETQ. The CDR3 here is CASSEGQGSGYTF. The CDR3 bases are TGCGCCAGCAGCGAGGGACAGGGAAGTGGCTACACCTTC.

This CDR3 is CASSRTSGGARNEQFF. CDR3 nucleotides: TGTGCCAGCAGCCGGACTAGCGGGGGCGCGAGGAATGAGCAGTTCTTC. V gene TRBV7-3 combines with J gene TRBJ2-1; 13 bases are shared with TRBD2. This CDR3 spans 16 amino acids. In germline, CDR1 is SGHTA, CDR2 FQGTGA. J was trimmed by 7 bases and V by 5 bases; bases with no gene match: 8.

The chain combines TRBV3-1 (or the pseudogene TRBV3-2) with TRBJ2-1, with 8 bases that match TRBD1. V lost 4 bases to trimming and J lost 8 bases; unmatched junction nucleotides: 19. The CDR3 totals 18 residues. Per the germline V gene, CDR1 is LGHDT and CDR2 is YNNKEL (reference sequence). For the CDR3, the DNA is TGTGCCAGCAGCCGATCACCAGCTACCGGGACAGGCACGGATGAGCAGTTCTTC. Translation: CASSRSPATGTGTDEQFF.

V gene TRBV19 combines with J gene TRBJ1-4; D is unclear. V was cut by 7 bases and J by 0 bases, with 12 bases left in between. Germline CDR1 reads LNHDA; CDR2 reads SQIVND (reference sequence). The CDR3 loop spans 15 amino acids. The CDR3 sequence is CASTTLTTTNEKLFF. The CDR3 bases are TGTGCCAGTACCACCCTAACAACAACTAATGAAAAACTGTTTTTT.

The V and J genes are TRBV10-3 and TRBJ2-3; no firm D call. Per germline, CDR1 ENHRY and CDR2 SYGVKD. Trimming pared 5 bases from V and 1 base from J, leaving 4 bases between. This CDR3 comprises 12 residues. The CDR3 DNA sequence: TGTGCCATCAGTCAGGGCACAGATACGCAGTATTTT. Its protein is CAISQGTDTQYF.

The CDR3 reads CASSNVRSSYNEQFF. The CDR3 DNA follows: TGTGCCAGCAGCAACGTTAGGAGCTCCTACAATGAGCAGTTCTTC. The V and J genes are TRBV7-3 and TRBJ2-1, with D hard to call. The CDR3 contains 15 residues. V lost 5 bases to trimming and J lost 0 bases, with 11 bases between them. Germline CDR1 reads SGHTA; CDR2 reads FQGTGA.

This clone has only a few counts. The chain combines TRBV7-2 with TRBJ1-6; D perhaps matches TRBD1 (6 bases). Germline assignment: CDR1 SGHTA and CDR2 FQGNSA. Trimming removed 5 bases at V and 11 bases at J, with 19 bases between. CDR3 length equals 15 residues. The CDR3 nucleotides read TGTGCCAGCAGCCCCGGACGACAGGTCACTCCACCCCTCCACTTT. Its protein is CASSPGRQVTPPLHF.

The CDR3, as DNA: TGTGCCAGCAGTTTCAGTCCGGGACAGGGAGATGGCTACACCTTC. Translated: CASSFSPGQGDGYTF. The chain is built from TRBV27 and TRBJ1-2; 9 nucleotides align to TRBD1. Germline CDR1 MNHEY, CDR2 SMNVEV (reference sequence). CDR3 length equals 15 residues. J was trimmed by 6 bases and V by 3 bases; bases with no gene match: 8.

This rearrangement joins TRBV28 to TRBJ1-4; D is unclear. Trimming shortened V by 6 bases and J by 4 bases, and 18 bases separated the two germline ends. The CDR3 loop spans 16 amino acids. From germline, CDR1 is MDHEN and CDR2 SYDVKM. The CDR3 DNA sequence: TGTGCCAGCAGCTCGGCCAAAGGGCAGTATAATGAAAAACTGTTTTTT. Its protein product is CASSSAKGQYNEKLFF.

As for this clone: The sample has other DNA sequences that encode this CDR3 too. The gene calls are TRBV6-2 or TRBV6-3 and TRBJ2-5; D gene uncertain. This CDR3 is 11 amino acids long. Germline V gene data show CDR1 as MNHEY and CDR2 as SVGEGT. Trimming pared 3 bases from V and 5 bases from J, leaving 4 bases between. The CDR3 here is CASSYGETQYF. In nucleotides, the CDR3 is TGTGCCAGCAGTTATGGGGAGACCCAGTACTTC.

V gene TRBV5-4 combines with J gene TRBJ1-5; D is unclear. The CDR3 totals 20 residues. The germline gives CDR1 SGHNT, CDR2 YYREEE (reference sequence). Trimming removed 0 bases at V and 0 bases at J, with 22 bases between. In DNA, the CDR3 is TGTGCCAGCAGCTTGGACCAGAACCACTCCAAGATTTATAGCAATCAGCCCCAGCATTTT. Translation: CASSLDQNHSKIYSNQPQHF.